These 31 T cell receptor beta chains were sequenced from one sample in a study of blood T cell repertoires in COVID-19 (TCRdb year 2020). Libraries were prepared through the immunoSEQ multiplex PCR assay. TCRdb retrieved this table from immuneACCESS and kept in-frame rearrangements only. Not all clones are present; in checked studies, unresolved V genes account for under half, and no reason is known for the remainder. The sample records over 600,000 clones, 85% to 90% of which are singletons. The ten largest account for over 0.2% of the sample. Sequencing was carried out using peripheral blood. The receptor source for this set is a woman under 30 with acute or convalescent COVID-19.

The chain is built from TRBV27 and TRBJ1-2, with 9 bases fitting TRBD1. The CDR3 runs to 16 residues. The J segment lost 5 bases and the V segment lost 1 base, leaving 8 bases of the junction unmatched. Germline CDR1 MNHEY, CDR2 SMNVEV (reference sequence). The CDR3 nucleotides are TGTGCCAGCAGTTTATTTGGGACAGGGAGAGGGTATGGCTACACCTTC. Encoded protein: CASSLFGTGRGYGYTF.

This chain links TRBV14 with TRBJ1-1; TRBD1 is a possible D gene (6 bases). This CDR3 comprises 15 residues. Trimming left V 4 bases short and J 1 base short, with 13 bases between. Per the germline V gene, CDR1 is SGHDN and CDR2 is FVKESK. The chain's CDR3 is CASSRDRIRNTEAFF. CDR3 bases: TGTGCCAGCAGCCGAGACAGGATTCGGAACACTGAAGCTTTCTTT.

The sample holds a few counts of this clone. This chain connects TRBV30 to TRBJ2-7; the D gene is possibly TRBD1 (6 bases). In germline, CDR1 is GTSNPN, CDR2 SVGIG (reference sequence). The CDR3 runs to 13 residues. V lost 2 bases and J 5 bases, leaving 13 bases between the germline ends. CDR3 loop: CAWSLQGIHEQYF. CDR3 in DNA: TGTGCCTGGAGTCTTCAGGGGATCCACGAGCAGTACTTC.

V gene TRBV6-5 combines with J gene TRBJ1-1; no clear D gene. The CDR3 spans 15 residues. CDR1 MNHEY and CDR2 SVGAGI come from the germline V gene. Trimming took off 7 bases at V and 3 bases at J, with 18 bases between the two ends. CDR3 amino acids: CASTPMPRWDTEAFF. In DNA, the CDR3 is TGTGCCAGCACCCCAATGCCCAGGTGGGACACTGAAGCTTTCTTT.

The chain is built from TRBV6-5 and TRBJ1-2; 9 positions match TRBD1. J lost 7 bases, V lost 2 bases, and 8 bases had no gene match. The germline V gene has CDR1 MNHEY and CDR2 SVGAGI. This CDR3 is 15 amino acids long. Here the CDR3 DNA reads TGTGCCAGCAGTTACGCTGGGACAGGGAAAGGTGGCTACACCTTC. Residues: CASSYAGTGKGGYTF.

The DNA for the CDR3 is TGTGCCAGTAGTATGGGAGGTAGCCGGGGCCAGCCCCAGCATTTT. Protein: CASSMGGSRGQPQHF. This chain uses TRBV19 with TRBJ1-5, with D possibly being TRBD1 (5 bases). Germline CDR1 reads LNHDA; CDR2 reads SQIVND (reference sequence). The CDR3 is 15 residues long. V was cut by 3 bases and J by 7 bases, with 16 bases left in between.

This chain links TRBV15 with TRBJ2-2; a possible D gene is TRBD1 (6 bases). The germline V gene encodes CDR1 LNHNV and CDR2 YYDKDF (reference sequence). The CDR3 loop spans 17 amino acids. V lost 4 bases to trimming and J lost 1 base, with 16 bases between them. The CDR3 DNA reads TGTGCCACCAGCAAGGGGGAGAGGGATTGGAACACCGGGGAGCTGTTTTTT. As protein: CATSKGERDWNTGELFF.

J is TRBJ1-5 and V is TRBV27; D gene unclear. CDR1 is MNHEY, CDR2 SMNVEV, per germline (reference sequence). V was clipped by 6 bases and J by 6 bases, with 30 bases between them. This CDR3 is built from 19 residues. CDR3 sequence (DNA): TGTGCCAGCAGCCCCCTCGGAAATCGGGGTTGGGGAGGAGGTCAGCCCCAGCATTTT. This gives the protein CASSPLGNRGWGGGQPQHF.

The V and J genes are TRBV27 and TRBJ1-1; 7 positions agree with TRBD1. Germline V gene sequence: CDR1 MNHEY, CDR2 SMNVEV (reference sequence). Trimming removed 0 bases from V and 6 bases from J; junction bases left unmatched: 13. This CDR3 has 17 residues. The CDR3 region is CASSLSTGARGYAEAFF. DNA for the CDR3: TGTGCCAGCAGTTTATCTACAGGGGCGAGGGGGTACGCTGAAGCTTTCTTT.

The V gene is TRBV12-3 or TRBV12-4, the J gene TRBJ1-2; a weak D match, TRBD1 (6 bases). This CDR3 is built from 13 residues. Trimming shortened V by 2 bases and J by 6 bases, and 10 bases separated the two germline ends. CDR3 protein: CASSLQDRDGYTF. The CDR3 bases are TGTGCCAGCAGTTTACAGGACAGAGATGGCTACACCTTC.

The gene calls are TRBV2 and TRBJ1-5; TRBD1 might be the D (5 bases). The V and J ends lost 5 bases and 0 bases respectively, with 17 bases between them. This CDR3 contains 17 residues. The germline V gene encodes CDR1 SNHLY and CDR2 FYNNEI. DNA of the CDR3: TGTGCCAGCAGTTTCAAAGAACAGGTATATAGCAATCAGCCCCAGCATTTT. This sequence encodes CASSFKEQVYSNQPQHF.

The V gene is TRBV6-5, the J gene TRBJ2-7; tentatively, D is TRBD2 (6 bases). CDR3 length: 16 amino acids. The germline V gene has CDR1 MNHEY and CDR2 SVGAGI. Trimming removed 2 bases from V and 0 bases from J, with 14 bases in between. CDR3 residues: CASSYGGDPYSYEQYF. Here the CDR3 DNA reads TGTGCCAGCAGTTACGGCGGGGACCCTTACTCCTACGAGCAGTACTTC.

The CDR3 protein is CASSPFINRNEQFF. Written as DNA, the CDR3 is TGCGCCAGCAGCCCTTTTATAAACAGAAATGAGCAGTTCTTC. The chain links TRBV4-1 to TRBJ2-1; D unresolved. The CDR3 runs 14 residues. Germline V CDR1 and CDR2: MGHRA, YSYEKL. V lost 4 bases to trimming and J lost 7 bases, with 14 bases between them.

The chain recombines TRBV7-9 with TRBJ2-1; a weak D match, TRBD1 (5 bases). Trimming took off 8 bases at V and 10 bases at J, with 15 bases between the two ends. Germline CDR1 SEHNR, CDR2 FQNEAQ (reference sequence). CDR3 length equals 12 residues. The CDR3 reads CASHDLTGEQFF. The CDR3 bases are TGTGCCAGCCACGATCTAACAGGAGAGCAGTTCTTC.

The count of this clone is one. V gene TRBV19 combines with J gene TRBJ1-5; D uncertain. CDR1 is LNHDA, CDR2 SQIVND, per germline (reference sequence). This CDR3 is built from 13 residues. Deletions cut 5 bases from V and 2 bases from J, with 7 bases between. The DNA of the CDR3 is TGTGCCAGTAGTCAGGCCGGCAATCAGCCCCAGCATTTT. Translating gives CASSQAGNQPQHF.

The V call is TRBV30, the J call TRBJ1-2, with 9 bases fitting TRBD1. V lost 3 bases and J lost 6; bases outside the gene matches: 2. The germline CDR1 and CDR2 sequences are GTSNPN and SVGIG (reference sequence). The CDR3 has 12 amino acids. The chain's CDR3 is CAWRGQGNGYTF. CDR3 sequence (DNA): TGTGCCTGGAGGGGACAGGGAAATGGCTACACCTTC.

As for this clone: This sample also contains other DNA sequences that code for the same CDR3. CDR3 residues: CASSDSSGGATDTQYF. CDR3 in DNA: TGTGCCAGCAGTGACTCTAGCGGGGGGGCCACAGATACGCAGTATTTT. The chain links TRBV6-4 to TRBJ2-3; TRBD2 aligns across 11 bases. This CDR3 has 16 amino acids. Per germline, CDR1 MRHNA and CDR2 SNTAGT. V lost 0 bases to trimming and J lost 2 bases; unmatched junction nucleotides: 1.

The chain is built from TRBV28 and TRBJ1-2; TRBD1 matches at 9 bases. Looked up from germline, CDR1 is MDHEN and CDR2 is SYDVKM. Trimming at V came to 4 bases and at J to 8 bases, leaving 5 bases not matched to a gene. CDR3 length: 13 amino acids. The CDR3 nucleotides are TGTGCCAGCAGTTCGACCGGGACAGGGGGCTACACCTTC. Translating gives CASSSTGTGGYTF.

This chain joins TRBV10-3 and TRBJ2-3, with TRBD1 identical over 9 bases. Trimming took 10 bases from V and 5 from J; bases not matched to a gene: 7. CDR3 length: 13 residues. Germline lookup yields CDR1 ENHRY and CDR2 SYGVKD. CDR3 residues: CATSGTGLDTQYF. CDR3 DNA sequence: TGTGCCACCTCCGGGACAGGGTTAGATACGCAGTATTTT.

The chain employs TRBV4-3 and TRBJ1-3; no definite D call. The germline CDR1 and CDR2 sequences are LGHNA and YSLEER. The CDR3 is 15 residues long. Trimming took 0 bases from V and 1 from J, leaving 7 bases between them. CDR3 in DNA: TGCGCCAGCAGCCAAGATCGGGGTTCTGGAAACACCATATATTTT. It codes for CASSQDRGSGNTIYF.

CDR3 amino acids: CASSHQGVKTNEQFF. The CDR3 coding sequence is TGTGCCAGCAGTCATCAGGGCGTAAAAACAAATGAGCAGTTCTTC. This chain links TRBV9 with TRBJ2-1; possible D gene TRBD1, 5 bases. The V gene lost 5 bases and the J gene lost 7 bases, with 19 bases spanning the gap. The CDR3 length is 15 residues. The germline CDR1 and CDR2 sequences are SGDLS and YYNGEE. Using reference TRBV9 and TRBJ2-1 for the parts outside the CDR3, the full variable domain is DSGVTQTPKHLITATGQRVTLRCSPRSGDLSVYWYQQSLDQGLQFLIQYYNGEERAKGNILERFSAQQFPDLHSELNLSSLELGDSALYFCASSHQGVKTNEQFFGPGTRLTVL.

The chain links TRBV7-9 to TRBJ2-7; TRBD2 agrees at 11 bases. In germline, CDR1 is SEHNR, CDR2 FQNEAQ (reference sequence). V dropped 6 bases and J dropped 5; count of bases not matched to a gene: 6. The CDR3 sequence is 14 residues long. The CDR3 spells CASRPSGGKNEQYF. CDR3 in DNA: TGTGCCAGCAGACCTAGCGGGGGGAAGAACGAGCAGTACTTC.

The chain employs TRBV7-4 and TRBJ2-7, with TRBD1 matching 8 bases. The ends lost 3 bases at V and 2 bases at J; junction bases unmatched: 9. Germline V gene lookup returns CDR1 SGHVT and CDR2 SQSDAQ. This CDR3 has 16 residues. CDR3 nucleotides: TGTGCCAGCAGCTTTGGGATGGACAGGGCCACCTACGAGCAGTACTTC. It codes for CASSFGMDRATYEQYF. The full variable domain, completed using reference TRBV7-4 and TRBJ2-7, is GAGVSQSPRYKVAKRGRDVALRCDSISGHVTLYWYRQTLGQGSEVLTYSQSDAQRDKSGRPSGRFSAERPERSVSTLKIQRTEQGDSAVYLCASSFGMDRATYEQYFGPGTRLTVT.

This sequence joins TRBV5-4 and TRBJ2-1; perhaps TRBD1 as D (5 bases). The length of the CDR3 is 14 residues. Trimming cost V 4 bases and J 5 bases, with 13 bases left between them. Germline CDR1 SGHNT, CDR2 YYREEE (reference sequence). The CDR3 spells CASSPRDGNNEQFF. The CDR3 DNA follows: TGTGCCAGCAGCCCCAGGGATGGAAACAATGAGCAGTTCTTC.

V and J are TRBV2 and TRBJ2-7; 7 bases fit TRBD1. CDR1 and CDR2 (germline): SNHLY, FYNNEI. V trimming: 11 bases; J trimming: 3 bases; junction bases outside the gene matches: 7. The CDR3 sequence is 12 residues long. The CDR3 nucleotides are TGTGCCGGAGGAGGACAGGACTACGAGCAGTACTTC. The encoded protein is CAGGGQDYEQYF. The entire variable domain, with the rest obtained from reference TRBV2 and TRBJ2-7, is as follows: EPEVTQTPSHQVTQMGQEVILRCVPISNHLYFYWYRQILGQKVEFLVSFYNNEISEKSEIFDDQFSVERPDGSNFTLKIRSTKLEDSAMYFCAGGGQDYEQYFGPGTRLTVT.

This clone was seen a few times. The chain recombines TRBV19 with TRBJ1-4; D is ambiguous. The CDR3 extends over 14 amino acids. Germline loops: CDR1 LNHDA, CDR2 SQIVND (reference sequence). Trimming stripped 4 bases from V and 7 bases from J, with 13 bases between. The CDR3 protein is CASSRLGSGEKLFF. The CDR3, as DNA: TGTGCCAGTAGTAGACTGGGTTCGGGTGAAAAACTGTTTTTT.

The chain employs TRBV3-1 (or the pseudogene TRBV3-2) and TRBJ1-2; 8 bases are a match to TRBD1. The junction had 8 bases not matched to a gene; V was cut back by 4 bases and J by 1 base. This CDR3 contains 16 residues. Germline V lookup: CDR1 LGHDT, CDR2 YNNKEL (reference sequence). In DNA, the CDR3 is TGTGCCAGCAGCCGGACAGGGACCCAATTTAACTATGGCTACACCTTC. Translated, it gives CASSRTGTQFNYGYTF.

This CDR3 reads CASSNRTGSMDEQYF. As DNA, the CDR3 is TGTGCCAGTAGTAACCGGACAGGATCGATGGACGAGCAGTACTTC. The chain carries TRBV19 and TRBJ2-7; 7 bases are a match to TRBD1. The V gene end was trimmed by 4 bases and the J gene end by 5 bases; junction bases not matched to a gene: 11. This CDR3 comprises 15 residues. CDR1 is LNHDA, CDR2 SQIVND, per germline (reference sequence).

This rearrangement joins TRBV5-1 to TRBJ1-4; 8 nucleotides match TRBD1. Germline assignment: CDR1 SGHRS and CDR2 YFSETQ. V was clipped by 7 bases and J by 8 bases; unmatched bases: 10. The CDR3 spans 14 residues. The CDR3 reads CASRPGQGSEKLFF. The CDR3 DNA reads TGCGCCAGCCGCCCAGGACAGGGTTCAGAAAAACTGTTTTTT.

V gene TRBV19 combines with J gene TRBJ2-7; 8 nucleotides match TRBD1. V shed 4 bases, J shed 5 bases, and the junction held 7 bases outside the gene matches. Looked up from germline, CDR1 is LNHDA and CDR2 is SQIVND (reference sequence). CDR3 size: 14 residues. CDR3 nucleotides: TGTGCCAGTAGTACCAGGGGGCGAAAGGACGAGCAGTACTTC. This codes for CASSTRGRKDEQYF.

The chain links TRBV5-4 to TRBJ2-2; TRBD2 agrees at 16 bases. Germline CDR1 is SGHNT and CDR2 is YYREEE (reference sequence). There are 18 residues in the CDR3. Unmatched junction bases numbered 10, after V lost 4 bases and J lost 7 bases. As DNA, the CDR3 is TGTGCCAGCAGCCCGGGACTAGCGGGGGGGCGTCTCAACGGGGAGCTGTTTTTT. Protein: CASSPGLAGGRLNGELFF.